Presented here are 29 T cell receptor beta chains from one specimen sequenced in a study of OX40 agonist ivuxolimab in advanced cancers. Method: immunoSEQ multiplex PCR; TCRdb's copy keeps in-frame clones and lacks some. The table has 80,000 to 100,000 clones, roughly 85% seen once. The material was CD4+ or CD8+ T cells sorted from blood, obtained in a trial of the OX40 agonist ivuxolimab. The receptors were gathered from an adult with an advanced solid tumor such as melanoma, head and neck, liver or kidney cancer.

CDR3 nucleotides: TGTGCCAGCAGCTTAGCGAGGCAGCGTGAAGCTTTCTTT. It translates to CASSLARQREAFF. J is TRBJ1-1 and V is TRBV7-2; D uncertain. Trimming removed 0 bases from V and 7 bases from J, with 9 bases in between. CDR1 is SGHTA, CDR2 FQGNSA, per germline. The CDR3 is 13 residues long.

The CDR3 here is CSLRGGVRNEQFF. The CDR3 DNA is TGCAGCCTTAGGGGGGGGGTCAGGAATGAGCAGTTCTTC. This sequence joins TRBV29-1 and TRBJ2-1, with D tentatively TRBD2 (7 bases). From germline, CDR1 is SQVTM and CDR2 ANQGSEA. There are 13 residues in the CDR3. With 8 bases removed from V and 7 bases from J, the gap between germline ends came to 18 bases.

V gene TRBV27 combines with J gene TRBJ1-1; TRBD1 is a possible D gene (6 bases). Germline assignment: CDR1 MNHEY and CDR2 SMNVEV (reference sequence). V was clipped by 3 bases and J by 8 bases, with 13 bases between them. The CDR3 covers 13 residues. CDR3 amino acids: CASSLFRTAEAFF. For the CDR3, the DNA is TGTGCCAGCAGTTTGTTCCGGACAGCAGAAGCTTTCTTT.

This chain joins TRBV5-1 and TRBJ1-1, with 9 nucleotides matching TRBD1. V was pared by 3 bases and J by 3 bases, with 3 bases of the junction left unmatched. Germline V lookup: CDR1 SGHRS, CDR2 YFSETQ. The CDR3 runs 14 residues. The CDR3 DNA reads TGCGCCAGCAGCTCACAGGGGGCAGACACTGAAGCTTTCTTT. It translates to CASSSQGADTEAFF.

The rearrangement joins TRBV18 to TRBJ2-7; TRBD1 might be the D (6 bases). The CDR3 runs to 15 residues. The V end was cut by 0 bases, the J end by 5 bases, with 14 bases between. Per germline, CDR1 KGHSH and CDR2 LQKENI. Written as DNA, the CDR3 is TGTGCCAGCTCACCACCTCCCGGGGACACCGACGAGCAGTACTTC. It codes for CASSPPPGDTDEQYF.

The rearrangement links TRBV6-5 to TRBJ1-2; the match to TRBD1 covers 8 bases. The germline gives CDR1 MNHEY, CDR2 SVGAGI. This CDR3 has 14 amino acids. J gave up 6 bases and V 1 base, and 4 bases lay outside the gene matches. CDR3 bases: TGTGCCAGCAGTTACTTCGGACAGGGAGATGGCTACACCTTC. Translation: CASSYFGQGDGYTF.

The rearrangement links TRBV4-3 to TRBJ1-4; perhaps TRBD1 as D (5 bases). Between the trimmed V and J ends, which lost 1 base and 8 bases, there was a span of 14 bases. Per the germline V gene, CDR1 is LGHNA and CDR2 is YSLEER. The CDR3 is 15 amino acids. CDR3 in DNA: TGCGCCAGCAGCCAAGTAGGGGCCGTAGGCGAAAAACTGTTTTTT. Amino acid sequence: CASSQVGAVGEKLFF.

The V and J genes are TRBV18 and TRBJ1-4, with 8 bases that match TRBD1. V lost 4 bases, J lost 0 bases, and 7 bases stayed unmatched. Germline CDR1 and CDR2: KGHSH and LQKENI. CDR3 length equals 17 residues. The CDR3 here is CASSRWDRQATNEKLFF. CDR3 bases: TGTGCCAGCTCACGTTGGGACAGGCAAGCAACTAATGAAAAACTGTTTTTT.

This clone appeared a single time. This chain joins TRBV10-3 and TRBJ2-5; the D call may be TRBD1 or TRBD2 (5 bases each). V dropped 0 bases and J dropped 4 bases, with 6 bases sitting between them. Germline values: CDR1 ENHRY, CDR2 SYGVKD. The CDR3 is 13 amino acids. The CDR3 coding sequence is TGTGCCATCAGTGAGTCTGGGGGAGAGACCCAGTACTTC. This sequence encodes CAISESGGETQYF.

V is TRBV5-1 and J is TRBJ2-1; either TRBD1 or TRBD2 may supply D (6 bases each). Germline V gives CDR1 SGHRS, CDR2 YFSETQ. The CDR3 length is 16 residues. Trimming took off 0 bases at V and 9 bases at J, with 19 bases between the two ends. CDR3 protein: CASSLAAVGGLGEQFF. CDR3 sequence (DNA): TGCGCCAGCAGCTTGGCTGCAGTGGGGGGCCTCGGTGAGCAGTTCTTC.

The rearrangement joins TRBV14 to TRBJ2-1; D tentatively reads TRBD1 or TRBD2 (5 bases each). V lost 0 bases to trimming and J lost 8 bases, with 17 bases between them. The CDR3 is 16 amino acids. Germline V lookup: CDR1 SGHDN, CDR2 FVKESK. The CDR3 loop reads CASSQEARRVGDEQFF. The CDR3 nucleotides are TGTGCCAGCAGCCAAGAGGCTCGCAGGGTCGGGGATGAGCAGTTCTTC. The full variable domain, completed using reference TRBV14 and TRBJ2-1, is EAGVTQFPSHSVIEKGQTVTLRCDPISGHDNLYWYRRVMGKEIKFLLHFVKESKQDESGMPNNRFLAERTGGTYSTLKVQPAELEDSGVYFCASSQEARRVGDEQFFGPGTRLTVL.

The chain employs TRBV4-2 and TRBJ2-7; 10 bases match TRBD1. Trimming removed 4 bases from V and 2 bases from J; junction bases left unmatched: 5. The CDR3 is 15 amino acids. Germline assignment: CDR1 LGHNA and CDR2 YNFKEQ. CDR3 sequence (DNA): TGTGCCAGCAGCCCGGGACAGGGGAAAACCTACGAGCAGTACTTC. It is translated as CASSPGQGKTYEQYF.

This sequence joins TRBV5-5 and TRBJ1-6; D is undetermined. Germline V gene sequence: CDR1 SGHKS, CDR2 YYEKEE (reference sequence). This CDR3 is 16 amino acids long. The V end lost 1 base, the J end lost 7 bases, and 15 bases lay between the germline ends. The CDR3 protein is CASSLLAAVRNSPLHF. The CDR3, as DNA: TGTGCCAGCAGCTTGTTGGCGGCAGTAAGAAATTCACCCCTCCACTTT. Based on the CDR3 plus reference TRBV5-5 and TRBJ1-6, the full variable domain is DAGVTQSPTHLIKTRGQQVTLRCSPISGHKSVSWYQQVLGQGPQFIFQYYEKEERGRGNFPDRFSARQFPNYSSELNVNALLLGDSALYLCASSLLAAVRNSPLHFGNGTRLTVT.

The V call is TRBV10-3, the J call TRBJ2-5; tentatively, D is TRBD1 (5 bases). This CDR3 has 12 amino acids. Trimming took 8 bases from V and 5 from J, leaving 12 bases between them. CDR1 ENHRY and CDR2 SYGVKD come from the germline V gene. CDR3 sequence reads: CAIQGFEETQYF. The CDR3 DNA reads TGTGCCATCCAGGGATTTGAGGAGACCCAGTACTTC.

This chain connects TRBV5-4 to TRBJ1-2; unclear D gene. Deletions cut 4 bases from V and 3 bases from J, with 13 bases between. The CDR3 is made up of 14 amino acids. The germline V gene has CDR1 SGHNT and CDR2 YYREEE (reference sequence). DNA for the CDR3: TGTGCCAGCAGCCCCCCTGCAGGAGACTATGGCTACACCTTC. It yields the protein CASSPPAGDYGYTF.

V and J are TRBV19 and TRBJ1-2, with 9 nucleotides matching TRBD1. The CDR3 contains 15 residues. V was clipped by 8 bases and J by 1 base; unmatched bases: 8. CDR1 and CDR2 from the germline V gene are LNHDA and SQIVND (reference sequence). The CDR3 loop is CASLPQGAGNYGYTF. The CDR3, as DNA: TGTGCCAGTTTACCACAGGGGGCCGGTAACTATGGCTACACCTTC.

V and J are TRBV11-2 and TRBJ1-2; 12 bases line up with TRBD1. The CDR3 covers 16 residues. Trimming at V came to 4 bases and at J to 4 bases, leaving 7 bases not matched to a gene. Germline V gene data show CDR1 as SGHAT and CDR2 as FQNNGV. The CDR3 DNA sequence: TGTGCCAGCAGCTCCCGGGACAGGGGGCTTGGCTATGGCTACACCTTC. Amino acid sequence: CASSSRDRGLGYGYTF.

The gene calls are TRBV4-2 and TRBJ2-5, with a possible D match to TRBD2 (5 bases). Looked up from germline, CDR1 is LGHNA and CDR2 is YNFKEQ. The CDR3 has 18 amino acids. The V end lost 1 base, the J end lost 0 bases, and 18 bases lay between the germline ends. The CDR3 DNA reads TGTGCCAGCAGCCAAGGGGCGGCGAGGGAGTCATACCAAGAGACCCAGTACTTC. Translated, it gives CASSQGAARESYQETQYF.

This rearrangement joins TRBV27 to TRBJ2-1; 7 bases are shared with TRBD2. Germline CDR1 is MNHEY and CDR2 is SMNVEV (reference sequence). The CDR3 runs to 13 residues. V lost 7 bases, J lost 6 bases, and 6 bases stayed unmatched. CDR3 in amino acids: CASTGTIVNEQFF. The CDR3 DNA follows: TGTGCCAGCACCGGGACTATAGTCAATGAGCAGTTCTTC.

The chain uses TRBV6-5 and TRBJ2-1; D gene uncertain. Between the trimmed V and J ends, which lost 6 bases and 4 bases, there was a span of 16 bases. The CDR3 covers 15 residues. Looked up from germline, CDR1 is MNHEY and CDR2 is SVGAGI. In DNA, the CDR3 is TGTGCCAGCAGCCCCACAGTTACCCTTTACAATGAGCAGTTCTTC. Translating gives CASSPTVTLYNEQFF.

V and J are TRBV6-1 and TRBJ2-6, with 7 bases aligning to TRBD1. The CDR3 runs 17 residues. V was pared by 7 bases and J by 1 base, with 10 bases of the junction left unmatched. Germline V gene sequence: CDR1 MNHNS, CDR2 SASEGT. CDR3: CASTDRDISSGANVLTF. The CDR3 region has the DNA TGTGCCAGCACTGACAGGGACATTAGTTCTGGGGCCAACGTCCTGACTTTC.

The V and J genes are TRBV10-2 and TRBJ2-5; D possibly corresponds to TRBD2 (6 bases). This CDR3 is 14 amino acids long. CDR1 and CDR2 (germline): WSHSY, SAAADI. The V gene lost 2 bases and the J gene lost 5 bases, with 12 bases spanning the gap. The CDR3 sequence is CASSEPGTAETQYF. CDR3 bases: TGCGCCAGCAGTGAGCCAGGGACTGCGGAGACCCAGTACTTC.

This rearrangement joins TRBV11-2 to TRBJ1-2, with D possibly matching TRBD1 (6 bases). The V end was cut by 1 base, the J end by 0 bases, with 18 bases between. Per germline, CDR1 SGHAT and CDR2 FQNNGV. This CDR3 is built from 18 residues. The CDR3: CASSLGADRALPNYGYTF. CDR3 DNA: TGTGCCAGCAGCTTAGGTGCGGACAGAGCGCTTCCTAACTATGGCTACACCTTC.

This chain uses TRBV7-2 with TRBJ1-2, with D possibly matching TRBD1 (5 bases). Germline CDR1 and CDR2: SGHTA and FQGNSA. CDR3 length: 14 amino acids. The V end lost 5 bases, the J end lost 4 bases, and 14 bases lay between the germline ends. Here the CDR3 reads CASSPLVGRYGYTF. The CDR3 nucleotides are TGTGCCAGCAGCCCCCTCGTGGGGCGCTATGGCTACACCTTC.

This chain connects TRBV7-2 to TRBJ1-2; possible D gene TRBD1, 5 bases. The CDR3 totals 16 residues. Germline loops: CDR1 SGHTA, CDR2 FQGNSA. V lost 3 bases, J lost 7 bases, and 21 bases lay in between. CDR3 in amino acids: CASSFPTGTSFPGYTF. In DNA, the CDR3 is TGTGCCAGCAGCTTCCCGACCGGGACCTCTTTTCCTGGCTACACCTTC. Full variable domain (missing parts from reference TRBV7-2 and TRBJ1-2): GAGVSQSPSNKVTEKGKDVELRCDPISGHTALYWYRQSLGQGLEFLIYFQGNSAPDKSGLPSDRFSAERTGGSVSTLTIQRTQQEDSAVYLCASSFPTGTSFPGYTFGSGTRLTVV.

This chain connects TRBV6-5 to TRBJ2-6, with D uncertain. The CDR3 runs 15 residues. The germline gives CDR1 MNHEY, CDR2 SVGAGI. The V gene lost 2 bases and the J gene lost 2 bases, with 7 bases spanning the gap. CDR3 sequence reads: CASSYGEAGANVLTF. The CDR3 nucleotides are TGTGCCAGCAGTTACGGAGAGGCTGGGGCCAACGTCCTGACTTTC.

This chain's CDR3 is CASTPHGGAGETQYF. The CDR3 bases are TGTGCCAGCACCCCGCACGGGGGGGCGGGGGAGACCCAGTACTTC. The chain carries TRBV28 and TRBJ2-5; 8 bases line up with TRBD2. The J segment lost 5 bases and the V segment lost 7 bases, leaving 12 bases of the junction unmatched. Germline loops: CDR1 MDHEN, CDR2 SYDVKM. CDR3 length equals 15 residues.

The chain couples TRBV5-6 to TRBJ2-2, with TRBD1 identical over 8 bases. The CDR3 length is 15 residues. The J segment lost 7 bases and the V segment lost 4 bases, leaving 9 bases of the junction unmatched. In germline, CDR1 is SGHDT, CDR2 YYEEEE. The CDR3, as DNA: TGTGCCAGCAGCCTCCTGGACAGGGTTCTCGGGGAGCTGTTTTTT. Protein product: CASSLLDRVLGELFF.

This chain links TRBV27 with TRBJ2-3; D is undetermined. The ends were cut back, 2 bases at V and 2 bases at J, with 8 bases in the middle. This CDR3 is built from 14 residues. The germline V gene has CDR1 MNHEY and CDR2 SMNVEV (reference sequence). The CDR3 loop is CASSLIAATDTQYF. CDR3 nucleotide sequence: TGTGCCAGCAGTTTAATAGCTGCCACAGATACGCAGTATTTT.